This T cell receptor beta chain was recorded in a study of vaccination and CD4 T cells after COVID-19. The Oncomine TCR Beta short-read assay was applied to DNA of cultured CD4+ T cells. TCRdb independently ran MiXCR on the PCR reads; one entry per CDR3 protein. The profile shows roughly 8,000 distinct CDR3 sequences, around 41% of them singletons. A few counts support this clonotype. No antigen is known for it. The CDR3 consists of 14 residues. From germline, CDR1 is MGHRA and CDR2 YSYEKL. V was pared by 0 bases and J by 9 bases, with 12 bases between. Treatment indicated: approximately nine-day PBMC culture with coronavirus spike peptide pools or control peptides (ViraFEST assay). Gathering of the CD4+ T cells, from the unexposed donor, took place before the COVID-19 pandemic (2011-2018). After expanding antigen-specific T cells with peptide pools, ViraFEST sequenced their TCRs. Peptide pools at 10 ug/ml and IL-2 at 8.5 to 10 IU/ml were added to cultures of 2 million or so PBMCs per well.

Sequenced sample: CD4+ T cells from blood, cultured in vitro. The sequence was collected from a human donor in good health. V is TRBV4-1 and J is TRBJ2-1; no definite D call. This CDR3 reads CASSQDRLSGEQFF. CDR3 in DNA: TGCGCCAGCAGCCAAGATCGCCTATCGGGTGAGCAGTTCTTC.